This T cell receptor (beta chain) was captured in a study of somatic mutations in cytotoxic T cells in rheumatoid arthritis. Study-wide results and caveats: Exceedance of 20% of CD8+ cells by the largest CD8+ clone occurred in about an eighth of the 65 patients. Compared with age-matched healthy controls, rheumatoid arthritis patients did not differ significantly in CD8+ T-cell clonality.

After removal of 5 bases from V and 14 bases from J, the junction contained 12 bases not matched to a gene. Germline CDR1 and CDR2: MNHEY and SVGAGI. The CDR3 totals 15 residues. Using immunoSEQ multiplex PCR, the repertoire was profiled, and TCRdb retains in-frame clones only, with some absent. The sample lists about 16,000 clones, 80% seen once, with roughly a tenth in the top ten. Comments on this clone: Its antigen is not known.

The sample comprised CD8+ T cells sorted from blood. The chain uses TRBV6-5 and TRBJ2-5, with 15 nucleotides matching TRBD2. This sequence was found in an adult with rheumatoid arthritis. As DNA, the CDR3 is TGTGCCAGCAGTACGCGGACTAGCGGGGGGGGACGTAATTACTTC. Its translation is CASSTRTSGGGRNYF.